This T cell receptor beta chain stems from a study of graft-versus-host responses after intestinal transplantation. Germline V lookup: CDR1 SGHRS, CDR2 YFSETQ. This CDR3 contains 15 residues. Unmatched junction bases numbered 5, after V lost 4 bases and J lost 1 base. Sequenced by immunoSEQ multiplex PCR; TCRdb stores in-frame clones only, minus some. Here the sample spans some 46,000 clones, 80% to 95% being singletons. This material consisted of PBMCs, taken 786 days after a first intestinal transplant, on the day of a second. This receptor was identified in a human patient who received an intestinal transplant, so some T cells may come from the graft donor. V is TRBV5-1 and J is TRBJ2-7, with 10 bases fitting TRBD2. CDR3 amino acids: CASSQGLAESYEQYF. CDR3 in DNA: TGCGCCAGCAGCCAAGGACTAGCGGAATCCTACGAGCAGTACTTC.